These 18 T cell receptor beta chains were all obtained from the same sample, sequenced in a study of T-cell reconstitution after alpha-beta-depleted transplantation in children. Using unique molecular identifiers, the investigators prepared the TCRbeta library. TCRdb ran MiXCR on the PCR reads and lists one entry per CDR3 protein. The sample holds about 230,000 distinct CDR3 sequences; about 9.6% are singletons and the top ten take roughly 5.1%. The sequencing used PBMCs from the stem cell graft donor, collected from the stem cell graft. These receptor sequences come from a human donor who donated a stem cell graft to a child with SCID.

This clonotype has ten or more counts. V gene TRBV2 combines with J gene TRBJ1-6; weak D call: TRBD1 (6 bases). The CDR3 has 15 amino acids. Germline CDR1 is SNHLY and CDR2 is FYNNEI. The V end lost 6 bases, the J end lost 3 bases, and 12 bases lay between the germline ends. The chain's CDR3 is CASSRQASYNSPLHF. CDR3 bases: TGTGCCAGCAGCCGACAGGCGAGCTATAATTCACCCCTCCACTTT.

This clonotype has a count of ten or more. This rearrangement joins TRBV5-1 to TRBJ2-3; 11 bases map to TRBD2. Trimming at V came to 4 bases and at J to 4 bases, leaving 2 bases not matched to a gene. The CDR3 loop spans 14 amino acids. Per the germline V gene, CDR1 is SGHRS and CDR2 is YFSETQ. DNA of the CDR3: TGCGCCAGCAGCACGGGACTAGCGGCAGATACGCAGTATTTT. Amino acid sequence: CASSTGLAADTQYF.

This clonotype was counted only a few times. V usage is TRBV6-1 and J usage is TRBJ1-5, with TRBD1 matching over 9 bases. The CDR3 consists of 17 residues. V was pared by 4 bases and J by 0 bases, with 7 bases of the junction left unmatched. The germline gives CDR1 MNHNS, CDR2 SASEGT. DNA of the CDR3: TGTGCCAGCAGTGGTCCCGGGACAGGGTATAGCAATCAGCCCCAGCATTTT. It codes for CASSGPGTGYSNQPQHF.

This clonotype has at least ten counts. This chain connects TRBV20-1 to TRBJ2-1, with 9 bases lining up with TRBD2. The CDR3 runs to 17 residues. CDR1 and CDR2 (germline): DFQATT, SNEGSKA (reference sequence). The ends lost 0 bases at V and 4 bases at J; junction bases unmatched: 10. The CDR3 DNA is TGCAGTGCTAGAGAAGAGACTAGCGGAAAGGGTTACAATGAGCAGTTCTTC. Translating it yields CSAREETSGKGYNEQFF.

This clonotype was detected ten times or more. This chain links TRBV7-9 with TRBJ2-3, with D unclear. The CDR3 is 11 residues long. Germline assignment: CDR1 SEHNR and CDR2 FQNEAQ (reference sequence). The V gene lost 5 bases and the J gene lost 3 bases, with 3 bases spanning the gap. This CDR3 is CASSKTDTQYF. The CDR3 nucleotides are TGTGCCAGCAGCAAGACAGATACGCAGTATTTT.

This clonotype has a count of ten or more. V is TRBV19 and J is TRBJ2-1, with 7 bases lining up with TRBD2. The germline gives CDR1 LNHDA, CDR2 SQIVND (reference sequence). With 10 bases clipped from V and 1 base from J, the junction kept 13 bases outside the gene matches. The CDR3 extends over 16 amino acids. CDR3 residues: CATKAPGRGSYNEQFF. The CDR3 bases are TGTGCCACAAAGGCCCCAGGGCGGGGGTCCTACAATGAGCAGTTCTTC.

Ten or more counts support this clonotype. The chain links TRBV11-2 to TRBJ1-1; D gene unclear. Germline V gene sequence: CDR1 SGHAT, CDR2 FQNNGV. This CDR3 region has 14 residues. V shed 5 bases and J shed 2 bases, with 12 bases lying between them. DNA for the CDR3: TGTGCCAGCAGCCAAAACGGGATTAACACTGAAGCTTTCTTT. The encoded protein is CASSQNGINTEAFF.

The chain links TRBV28 to TRBJ1-1; no definite D call. V was shortened by 3 bases and J by 1 base, with 15 bases between the two germline ends. Germline-derived CDR1 and CDR2 are MDHEN and SYDVKM. This CDR3 region has 16 residues. CDR3 loop: CASSFLPPGGNTEAFF. The CDR3 nucleotides read TGTGCCAGCAGTTTCCTCCCCCCAGGCGGGAACACTGAAGCTTTCTTT.

The chain uses TRBV20-1 and TRBJ2-5; D might be TRBD2 (6 bases). The germline V and J ends were trimmed by 6 bases and 5 bases, with 16 bases remaining between them. Looked up from germline, CDR1 is DFQATT and CDR2 is SNEGSKA (reference sequence). The CDR3 sequence is 13 residues long. CDR3 bases: TGCAGTGCCCCCTCTCCGGGGGTTGAGACCCAGTACTTC. Translation: CSAPSPGVETQYF.

This clonotype was picked up many times. V usage is TRBV5-1 and J usage is TRBJ2-3, with a possible D match to TRBD1 (5 bases). V gave up 0 bases and J gave up 2 bases, with 13 bases separating them. Germline CDR1 reads SGHRS; CDR2 reads YFSETQ. CDR3 length equals 16 residues. CDR3: CASSLEAPTATDTQYF. The CDR3 DNA reads as TGCGCCAGCAGCTTGGAGGCACCGACAGCCACAGATACGCAGTATTTT.

This clonotype has at least ten counts. The V and J genes are TRBV6-2 or TRBV6-3 and TRBJ2-2; TRBD2 agrees at 11 bases. This CDR3 comprises 18 residues. CDR1 and CDR2 (germline): MNHEY, SVGEGT. V shed 2 bases and J 6 bases; nucleotides not matched to a gene: 11. The CDR3 region has the DNA TGTGCCAGCAGTTACGAGCTAGCGGGGGGTGATTCGTCCGGGGAGCTGTTTTTT. It encodes CASSYELAGGDSSGELFF.

The sample holds many counts of this clonotype. The J gene is TRBJ2-1, the V gene TRBV7-2, with a tentative D call TRBD2 (6 bases). The CDR3 is made up of 13 amino acids. V lost 4 bases and J lost 7, with 11 bases in between. The germline CDR1 and CDR2 sequences are SGHTA and FQGNSA. CDR3 in amino acids: CASSSGLRNEQFF. The DNA for the CDR3 is TGTGCCAGCAGCTCGGGACTCCGGAATGAGCAGTTCTTC.

This clonotype has ten or more counts. The gene calls are TRBV6-5 and TRBJ1-1, with D unclear. V was pared by 0 bases and J by 6 bases, with 11 bases between. Germline lookup yields CDR1 MNHEY and CDR2 SVGAGI. The CDR3 contains 14 residues. Here the CDR3 DNA reads TGTGCCAGCAGTTACTCGAATCAAAGGGCTGAAGCTTTCTTT. Protein sequence: CASSYSNQRAEAFF.

This clonotype was detected many times. V usage is TRBV6-4 and J usage is TRBJ2-1; a possible D gene is TRBD1 (6 bases). V was pared by 4 bases and J by 11 bases, with 15 bases between. CDR1 MRHNA and CDR2 SNTAGT come from the germline V gene. The CDR3 totals 13 residues. CDR3 loop: CASSAYSRDKQFF. The CDR3 nucleotides read TGTGCCAGCAGTGCCTATTCCCGGGACAAGCAGTTCTTC.

This clonotype was detected ten times or more. The chain links TRBV7-9 to TRBJ1-1; 8 bases agree with TRBD1. CDR1 is SEHNR and CDR2 is FQNEAQ in the germline V gene (reference sequence). With 5 bases clipped from V and 4 bases from J, the junction kept 6 bases outside the gene matches. This CDR3 has 14 residues. CDR3 DNA: TGTGCCAGCAGCGAGACAGGGGAAGGCACTGAAGCTTTCTTT. Translating it yields CASSETGEGTEAFF.

This clonotype was found many times. The rearrangement links TRBV6-2 or TRBV6-3 to TRBJ1-5, with D hard to call. V lost 2 bases and J 6 bases, leaving 20 bases between the germline ends. Germline loops: CDR1 MNHEY, CDR2 SVGEGT. This CDR3 has 17 amino acids. The CDR3 coding sequence is TGTGCCAGCAGTTACATGCGTCGCAGCAGGTTGGTTCAGCCCCAGCATTTT. It yields the protein CASSYMRRSRLVQPQHF.

This clonotype was counted at least ten times. The chain has TRBV5-1 and TRBJ2-1; D tentatively fits TRBD1 or TRBD2 (5 bases each). The ends were cut back, 0 bases at V and 10 bases at J, with 20 bases in the middle. The CDR3 is 16 amino acids. Germline values: CDR1 SGHRS, CDR2 YFSETQ. The DNA for the CDR3 is TGCGCCAGCAGCTTGGTAGGGACCCGGGGTCAAAGGGAGCAGTTCTTC. As protein: CASSLVGTRGQREQFF. Complete variable domain (other parts from reference TRBV5-1 and TRBJ2-1): KAGVTQTPRYLIKTRGQQVTLSCSPISGHRSVSWYQQTPGQGLQFLFEYFSETQRNKGNFPGRFSGRQFSNSRSEMNVSTLELGDSALYLCASSLVGTRGQREQFFGPGTRLTVL.

Many counts were recorded for this clonotype. The genes are TRBV7-9 and TRBJ2-2; TRBD1 might be the D (6 bases). The CDR3 contains 18 residues. Trimming took 5 bases from V and 0 from J, leaving 19 bases between them. CDR1 is SEHNR, CDR2 FQNEAQ, per germline (reference sequence). The CDR3 DNA is TGTGCCAGCAGCCCCCCACGGACAGTTTTCACGAACACCGGGGAGCTGTTTTTT. It specifies CASSPPRTVFTNTGELFF.